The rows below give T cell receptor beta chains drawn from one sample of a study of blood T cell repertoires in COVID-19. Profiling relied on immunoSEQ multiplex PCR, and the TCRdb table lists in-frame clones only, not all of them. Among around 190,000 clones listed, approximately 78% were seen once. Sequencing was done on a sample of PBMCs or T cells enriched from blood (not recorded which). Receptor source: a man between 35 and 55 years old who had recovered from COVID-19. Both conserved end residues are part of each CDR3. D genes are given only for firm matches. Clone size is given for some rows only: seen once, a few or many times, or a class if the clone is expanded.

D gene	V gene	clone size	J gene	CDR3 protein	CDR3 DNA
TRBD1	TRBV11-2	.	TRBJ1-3	CASSLYRGYGNTIYF	TGTGCCAGCAGCTTATACAGGGGGTATGGAAACACCATATATTTT
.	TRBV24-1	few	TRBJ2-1	CATSSTAYTEQFF	TGTGCCACCAGCTCTACAGCTTACACTGAGCAGTTCTTC
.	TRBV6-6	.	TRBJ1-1	CASTHPRGPNTEAFF	TGTGCCAGCACTCACCCAAGGGGCCCGAACACTGAAGCTTTCTTT
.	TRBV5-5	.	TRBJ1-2	CASSPVGSNNYGYTF	TGTGCCAGCAGCCCGGTGGGCAGCAATAACTATGGCTACACCTTC
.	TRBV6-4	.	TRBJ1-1	CASSENRFNTEAFF	TGTGCCAGCAGTGAAAACAGATTTAACACTGAAGCTTTCTTT
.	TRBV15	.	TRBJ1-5	CATSPDSSNQPQHF	TGTGCCACCAGCCCAGACTCTAGCAATCAGCCCCAGCATTTT
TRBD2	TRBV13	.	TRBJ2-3	CASSFRTSGGVIGTDTQYF	TGTGCCAGCAGCTTTCGTACTAGCGGGGGGGTGATTGGGACAGATACGCAGTATTTT
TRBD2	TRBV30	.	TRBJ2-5	CAWSANTAGGETQYF	TGTGCCTGGAGTGCTAATACAGCCGGGGGGGAGACCCAGTACTTC
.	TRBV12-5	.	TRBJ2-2	CASGLGQTNTGELFF	TGTGCTAGTGGTTTGGGACAGACGAACACCGGGGAGCTGTTTTTT
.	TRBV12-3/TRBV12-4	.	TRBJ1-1	CASRSSMNTEAFF	TGTGCCAGCAGGAGTAGTATGAACACTGAAGCTTTCTTT
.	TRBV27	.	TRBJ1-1	CASSLFQGYAEAFF	TGTGCCAGCAGTTTATTTCAGGGTTACGCTGAAGCTTTCTTT
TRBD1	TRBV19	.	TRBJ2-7	CASSMERGPYEQYF	TGTGCCAGTAGTATGGAGAGGGGGCCCTACGAGCAGTACTTC
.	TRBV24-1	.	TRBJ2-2	CATSDSDISNTGELFF	TGTGCCACCAGTGATTCCGACATTTCGAACACCGGGGAGCTGTTTTTT
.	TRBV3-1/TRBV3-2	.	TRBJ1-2	CASTNRPNYGYTF	TGTGCCAGCACAAACAGACCTAACTATGGCTACACCTTC
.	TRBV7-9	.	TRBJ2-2	CASIEEYDTGELFF	TGTGCCAGCATCGAGGAATACGACACCGGGGAGCTGTTTTTT
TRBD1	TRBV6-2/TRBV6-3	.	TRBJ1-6	CASSSGTGRSSYNSPLHF	TGTGCCAGCAGCTCTGGGACAGGGCGCAGCTCCTATAATTCACCCCTCCACTTT
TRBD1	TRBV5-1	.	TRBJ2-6	CASSLVLTGVGANVLTF	TGCGCCAGCAGCTTGGTTTTGACAGGGGTTGGGGCCAACGTCCTGACTTTC
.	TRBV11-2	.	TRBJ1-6	CASSLQGTSGSPLHF	TGTGCCAGCAGCTTACAGGGGACCTCGGGCTCACCCCTCCACTTT
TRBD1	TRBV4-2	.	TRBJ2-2	CASRSGQGGTGELFF	TGTGCCAGCAGGTCCGGACAGGGGGGCACCGGGGAGCTGTTTTTT
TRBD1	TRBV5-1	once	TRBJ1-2	CASSLNQGANLDYGYTF	TGCGCCAGCAGCTTGAATCAGGGGGCGAACTTGGACTATGGCTACACCTTC
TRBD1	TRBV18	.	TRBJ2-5	CASSPEDRTETQYF	TGTGCCAGCTCACCTGAGGACAGGACAGAGACCCAGTACTTC
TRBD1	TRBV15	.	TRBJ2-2	CATSRGGQDFGELFF	TGTGCCACCAGCAGGGGCGGACAGGACTTCGGGGAGCTGTTTTTT
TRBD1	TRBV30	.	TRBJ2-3	CAWSSGTGTDTQYF	TGTGCCTGGAGTTCCGGGACAGGCACAGATACGCAGTATTTT
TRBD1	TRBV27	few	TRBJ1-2	CASSPGLPGGYGYTF	TGTGCCAGCAGCCCCGGGCTACCAGGGGGCTATGGCTACACCTTC
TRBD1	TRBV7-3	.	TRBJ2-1	CASSPTPGTVYNEQFF	TGTGCCAGCAGCCCCACCCCCGGGACAGTATACAATGAGCAGTTCTTC
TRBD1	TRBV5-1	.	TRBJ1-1	CASSLEIGGTGGLMNTEAFF	TGCGCCAGCAGCTTGGAGATTGGTGGGACAGGGGGCCTTATGAACACTGAAGCTTTCTTT
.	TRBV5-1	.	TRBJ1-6	CASSLDLLGAYNSPLHF	TGCGCCAGCAGCTTGGACCTATTGGGCGCCTATAATTCACCCCTCCACTTT
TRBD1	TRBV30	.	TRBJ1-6	CAWSVRGTGGPPLHF	TGTGCCTGGAGTGTACGGGGCACAGGGGGTCCACCCCTCCACTTT
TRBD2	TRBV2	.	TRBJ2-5	CASRPGLAGGPRETQYF	TGTGCCAGCAGACCCGGACTAGCGGGGGGCCCCCGGGAGACCCAGTACTTC
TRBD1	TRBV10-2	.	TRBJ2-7	CASSKPGQGIYEQYF	TGCGCCAGCAGCAAACCGGGACAGGGCATTTACGAGCAGTACTTC
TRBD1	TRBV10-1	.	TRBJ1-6	CASRGDRAYNSPLHF	TGCGCCAGCAGGGGGGACAGGGCGTATAATTCACCCCTCCACTTT
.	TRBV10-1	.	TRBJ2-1	CANTVGGEPYNEQFF	TGCGCCAACACCGTCGGAGGGGAACCCTACAATGAGCAGTTCTTC
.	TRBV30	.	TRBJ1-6	CAWSYSYNSPLHF	TGTGCCTGGAGCTACTCCTATAATTCACCCCTCCACTTT